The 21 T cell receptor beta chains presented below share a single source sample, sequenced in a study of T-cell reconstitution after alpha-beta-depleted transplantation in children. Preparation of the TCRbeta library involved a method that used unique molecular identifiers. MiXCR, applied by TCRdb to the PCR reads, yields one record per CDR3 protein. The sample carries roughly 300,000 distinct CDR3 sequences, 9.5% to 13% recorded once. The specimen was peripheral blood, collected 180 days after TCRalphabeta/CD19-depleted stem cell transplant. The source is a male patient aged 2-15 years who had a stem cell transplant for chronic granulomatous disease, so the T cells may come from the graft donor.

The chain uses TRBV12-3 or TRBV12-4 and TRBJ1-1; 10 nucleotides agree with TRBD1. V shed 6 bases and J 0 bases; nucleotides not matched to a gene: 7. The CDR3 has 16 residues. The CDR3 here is CASRGDRGWMNTEAFF. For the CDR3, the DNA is TGTGCCAGCAGGGGGGACAGGGGATGGATGAACACTGAAGCTTTCTTT.

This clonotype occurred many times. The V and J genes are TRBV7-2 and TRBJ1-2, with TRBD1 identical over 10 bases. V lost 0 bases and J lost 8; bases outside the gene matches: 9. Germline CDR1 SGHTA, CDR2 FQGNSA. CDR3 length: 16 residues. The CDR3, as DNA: TGTGCCAGCAGCTTAGCGCAGCGACAGGGGGCTTCGGGCTACACCTTC. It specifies CASSLAQRQGASGYTF.

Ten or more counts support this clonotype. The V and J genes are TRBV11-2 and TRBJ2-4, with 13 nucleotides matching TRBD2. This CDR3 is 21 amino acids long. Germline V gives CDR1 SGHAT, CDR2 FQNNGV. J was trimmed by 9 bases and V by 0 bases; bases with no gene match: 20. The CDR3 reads CASSLDWNYGRTSGRRTIQYF. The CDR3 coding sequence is TGTGCCAGCAGCTTAGATTGGAACTACGGTCGGACTAGCGGGAGACGGACCATTCAGTACTTC.

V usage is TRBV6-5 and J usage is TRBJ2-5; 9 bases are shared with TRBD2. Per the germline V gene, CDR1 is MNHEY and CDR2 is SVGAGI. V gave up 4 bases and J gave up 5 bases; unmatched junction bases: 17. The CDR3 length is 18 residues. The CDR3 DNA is TGTGCCAGCAGTTCCCCGGGGCTAGCGGGACAATCACCGGAGACCCAGTACTTC. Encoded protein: CASSSPGLAGQSPETQYF.

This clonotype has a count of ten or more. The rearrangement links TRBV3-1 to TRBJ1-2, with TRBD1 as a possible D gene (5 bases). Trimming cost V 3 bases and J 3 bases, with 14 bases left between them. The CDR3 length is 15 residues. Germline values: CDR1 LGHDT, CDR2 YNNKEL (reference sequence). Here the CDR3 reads CASSQKGRADYGYTF. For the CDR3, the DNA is TGTGCCAGCAGCCAGAAAGGCAGGGCGGACTATGGCTACACCTTC.

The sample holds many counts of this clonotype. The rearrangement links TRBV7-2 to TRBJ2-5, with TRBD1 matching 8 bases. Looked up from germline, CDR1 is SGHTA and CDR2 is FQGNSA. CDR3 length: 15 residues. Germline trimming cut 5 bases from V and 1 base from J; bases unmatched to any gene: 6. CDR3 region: CASSPYRGSQETQYF. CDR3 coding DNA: TGTGCCAGCAGCCCGTACAGGGGGTCCCAAGAGACCCAGTACTTC.

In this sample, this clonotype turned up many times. DNA of the CDR3: TGTGCCAGCAGCTTAAGGGTACTTAGCGAGCAGTACTTC. This translates into CASSLRVLSEQYF. J is TRBJ2-7 and V is TRBV7-3; D is uncertain. Germline V CDR1 and CDR2: SGHTA, FQGTGA. V lost 1 base and J 6 bases, leaving 10 bases between the germline ends. This CDR3 has 13 residues. The full variable domain, its missing parts supplied by reference TRBV7-3 and TRBJ2-7, is GAGVSQTPSNKVTEKGKYVELRCDPISGHTALYWYRQSLGQGPEFLIYFQGTGAADDSGLPNDRFFAVRPEGSVSTLKIQRTERGDSAVYLCASSLRVLSEQYFGPGTRLTVT.

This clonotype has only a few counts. The CDR3 nucleotides are TGTGCCAGCAACGGACCGGGACATACGTTCGCGTACTTC. As protein: CASNGPGHTFAYF. This chain joins TRBV28 and TRBJ2-7; D is possibly TRBD1 (6 bases). There are 13 residues in the CDR3. V was cut by 7 bases and J by 12 bases, with 22 bases left in between. Germline assignment: CDR1 MDHEN and CDR2 SYDVKM.

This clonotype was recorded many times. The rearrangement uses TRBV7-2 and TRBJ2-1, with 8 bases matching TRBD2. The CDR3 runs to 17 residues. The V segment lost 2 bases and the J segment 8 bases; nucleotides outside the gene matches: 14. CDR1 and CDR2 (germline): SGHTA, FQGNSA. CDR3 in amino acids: CASSLTGTRYVMYEQFF. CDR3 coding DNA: TGTGCCAGCAGCTTAACCGGGACTAGATATGTGATGTATGAGCAGTTCTTC.

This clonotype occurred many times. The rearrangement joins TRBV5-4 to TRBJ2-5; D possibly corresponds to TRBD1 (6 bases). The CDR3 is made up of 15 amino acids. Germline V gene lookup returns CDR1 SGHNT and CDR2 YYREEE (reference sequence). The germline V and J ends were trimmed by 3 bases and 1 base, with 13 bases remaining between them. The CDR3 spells CASSSRQVPQETQYF. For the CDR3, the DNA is TGTGCCAGCAGCTCTCGACAGGTACCCCAAGAGACCCAGTACTTC.

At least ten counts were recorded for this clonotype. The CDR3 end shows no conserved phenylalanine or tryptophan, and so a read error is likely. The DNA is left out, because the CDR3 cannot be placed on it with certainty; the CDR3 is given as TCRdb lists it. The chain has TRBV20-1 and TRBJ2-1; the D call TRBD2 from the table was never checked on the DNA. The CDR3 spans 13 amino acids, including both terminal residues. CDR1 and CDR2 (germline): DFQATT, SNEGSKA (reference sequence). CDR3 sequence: CSARRFGEVVWIV.

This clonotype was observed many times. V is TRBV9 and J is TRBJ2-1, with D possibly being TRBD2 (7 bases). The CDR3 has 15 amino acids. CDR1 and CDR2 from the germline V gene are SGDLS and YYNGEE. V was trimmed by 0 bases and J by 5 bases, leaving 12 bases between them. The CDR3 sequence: CASSVEGGGNNEQFF. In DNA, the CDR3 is TGTGCCAGCAGCGTAGAGGGGGGGGGGAACAATGAGCAGTTCTTC. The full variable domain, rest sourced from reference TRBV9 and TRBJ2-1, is DSGVTQTPKHLITATGQRVTLRCSPRSGDLSVYWYQQSLDQGLQFLIQYYNGEERAKGNILERFSAQQFPDLHSELNLSSLELGDSALYFCASSVEGGGNNEQFFGPGTRLTVL.

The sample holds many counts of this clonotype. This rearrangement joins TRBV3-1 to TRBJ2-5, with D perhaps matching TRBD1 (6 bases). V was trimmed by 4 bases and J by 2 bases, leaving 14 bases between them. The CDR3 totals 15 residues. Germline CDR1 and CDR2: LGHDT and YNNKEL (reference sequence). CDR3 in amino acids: CASSLTPTGQETQYF. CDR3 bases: TGTGCCAGCAGCCTGACCCCGACAGGTCAAGAGACCCAGTACTTC.

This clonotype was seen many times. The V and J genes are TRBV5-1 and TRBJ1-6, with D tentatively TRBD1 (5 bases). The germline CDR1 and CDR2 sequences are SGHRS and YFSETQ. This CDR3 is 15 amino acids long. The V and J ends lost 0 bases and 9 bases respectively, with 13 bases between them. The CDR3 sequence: CASSLDLEGRSPLHF. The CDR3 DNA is TGCGCCAGCAGCTTGGATCTCGAGGGGCGTTCACCCCTCCACTTT.

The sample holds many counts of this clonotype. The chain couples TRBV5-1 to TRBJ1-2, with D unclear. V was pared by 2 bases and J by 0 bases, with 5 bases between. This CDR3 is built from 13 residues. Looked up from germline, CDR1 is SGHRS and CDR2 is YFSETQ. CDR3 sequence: CASSLGSNYGYTF. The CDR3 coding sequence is TGCGCCAGCAGCTTAGGTTCTAACTATGGCTACACCTTC.

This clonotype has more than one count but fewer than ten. For the CDR3, the DNA is TGTGCCAGCAGTGAAGTTAGCGGGAGCTACAATGAGCAGTTCTTC. Its translation is CASSEVSGSYNEQFF. The chain couples TRBV6-1 to TRBJ2-1, with TRBD2 matching 9 bases. The germline V gene encodes CDR1 MNHNS and CDR2 SASEGT. The length of the CDR3 is 15 residues. The V and J ends lost 1 base and 3 bases, in that order; junction bases with no gene match: 1.

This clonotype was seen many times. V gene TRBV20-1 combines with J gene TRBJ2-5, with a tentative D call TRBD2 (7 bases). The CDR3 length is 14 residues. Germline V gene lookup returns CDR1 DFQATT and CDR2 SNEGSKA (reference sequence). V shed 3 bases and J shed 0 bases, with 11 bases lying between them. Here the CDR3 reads CSASGGLYQETQYF. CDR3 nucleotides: TGCAGTGCTAGCGGGGGGCTTTACCAAGAGACCCAGTACTTC.

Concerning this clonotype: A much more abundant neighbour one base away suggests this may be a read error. The CDR3 spells CASSAGLFYEQYF. The CDR3 nucleotides read TGTGCCAGCAGCGCGGGGCTATTCTACGAGCAGTACTTC. This chain uses TRBV4-2 with TRBJ2-7, with D perhaps matching TRBD2 (6 bases). The V gene's germline CDR1 is LGHNA and CDR2 YNFKEQ. This CDR3 has 13 residues. V lost 5 bases, J lost 3 bases, and 11 bases lay in between.

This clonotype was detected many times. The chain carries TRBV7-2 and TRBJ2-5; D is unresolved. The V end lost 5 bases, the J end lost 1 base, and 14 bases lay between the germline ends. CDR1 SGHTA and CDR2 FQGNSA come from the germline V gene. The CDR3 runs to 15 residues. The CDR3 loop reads CASSLVVGFQETQYF. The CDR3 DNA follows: TGTGCCAGCAGCCTTGTGGTGGGCTTCCAAGAGACCCAGTACTTC.

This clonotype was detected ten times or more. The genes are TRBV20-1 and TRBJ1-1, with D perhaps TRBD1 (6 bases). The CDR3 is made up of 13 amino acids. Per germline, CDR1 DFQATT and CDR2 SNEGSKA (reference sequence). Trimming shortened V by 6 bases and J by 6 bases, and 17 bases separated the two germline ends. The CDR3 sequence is CSASRGAGAEAFF. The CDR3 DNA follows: TGCAGTGCCTCTCGGGGCGCAGGGGCTGAAGCTTTCTTT.

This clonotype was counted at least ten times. In DNA form, the CDR3 reads TGTGCCAGCAGTTACCCCCACGGCAACACAGATACGCAGTATTTT. Residues: CASSYPHGNTDTQYF. V gene TRBV28 combines with J gene TRBJ2-3; D remains ambiguous. Germline CDR1 MDHEN, CDR2 SYDVKM. Trimming took 4 bases from V and 2 from J, leaving 13 bases between them. This CDR3 contains 15 residues.